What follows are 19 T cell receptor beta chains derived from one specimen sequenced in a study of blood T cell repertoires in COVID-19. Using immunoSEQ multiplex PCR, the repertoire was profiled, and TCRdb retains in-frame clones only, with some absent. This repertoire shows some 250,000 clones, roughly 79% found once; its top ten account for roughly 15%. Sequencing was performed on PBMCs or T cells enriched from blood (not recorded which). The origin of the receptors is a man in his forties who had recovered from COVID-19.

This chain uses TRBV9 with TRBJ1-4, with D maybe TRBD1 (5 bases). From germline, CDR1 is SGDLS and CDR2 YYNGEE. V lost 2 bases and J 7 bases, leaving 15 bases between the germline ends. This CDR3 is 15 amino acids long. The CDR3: CASSVAGGVGEKLFF. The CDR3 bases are TGTGCCAGCAGCGTTGCCGGGGGAGTGGGTGAAAAACTGTTTTTT. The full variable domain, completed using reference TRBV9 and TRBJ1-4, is DSGVTQTPKHLITATGQRVTLRCSPRSGDLSVYWYQQSLDQGLQFLIQYYNGEERAKGNILERFSAQQFPDLHSELNLSSLELGDSALYFCASSVAGGVGEKLFFGSGTQLSVL.

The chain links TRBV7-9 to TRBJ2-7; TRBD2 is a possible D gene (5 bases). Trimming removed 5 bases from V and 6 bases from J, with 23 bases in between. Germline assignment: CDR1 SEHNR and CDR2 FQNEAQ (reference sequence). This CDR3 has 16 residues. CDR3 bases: TGTGCCAGCAGCCACCTTCTTTCGGCTGAGGGTACCGAGCAGTACTTC. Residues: CASSHLLSAEGTEQYF.

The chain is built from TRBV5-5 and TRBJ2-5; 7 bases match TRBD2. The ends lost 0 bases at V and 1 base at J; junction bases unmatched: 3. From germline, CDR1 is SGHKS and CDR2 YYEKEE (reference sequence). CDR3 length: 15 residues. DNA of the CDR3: TGTGCCAGCAGCTTGGAGGCTAGCGGCCAAGAGACCCAGTACTTC. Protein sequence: CASSLEASGQETQYF.

The CDR3 nucleotides are TGTGCCAGCAGCCAAAGCAGGGGGTATGCCCAGCATTTT. This codes for CASSQSRGYAQHF. This chain connects TRBV3-1 (or the pseudogene TRBV3-2) to TRBJ1-5; 7 bases are shared with TRBD1. The length of the CDR3 is 13 residues. V gave up 2 bases and J gave up 11 bases; unmatched junction bases: 6. The germline gives CDR1 LGHDT, CDR2 YNNKEL (reference sequence).

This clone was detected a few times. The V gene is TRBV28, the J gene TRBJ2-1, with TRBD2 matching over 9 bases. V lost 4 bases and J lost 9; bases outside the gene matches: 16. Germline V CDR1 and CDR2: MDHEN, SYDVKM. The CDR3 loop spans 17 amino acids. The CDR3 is CASSSPREKRGASEQFF. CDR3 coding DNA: TGTGCCAGCAGTTCTCCGAGGGAGAAGCGGGGGGCCAGTGAGCAGTTCTTC. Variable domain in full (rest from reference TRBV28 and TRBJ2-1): DVKVTQSSRYLVKRTGEKVFLECVQDMDHENMFWYRQDPGLGLRLIYFSYDVKMKEKGDIPEGYSVSREKKERFSLILESASTNQTSMYLCASSSPREKRGASEQFFGPGTRLTVL.

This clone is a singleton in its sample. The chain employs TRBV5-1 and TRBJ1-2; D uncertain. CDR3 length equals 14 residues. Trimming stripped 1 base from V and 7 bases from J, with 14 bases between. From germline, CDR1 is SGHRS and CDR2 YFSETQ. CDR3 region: CASSLRPAASGYTF. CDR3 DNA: TGCGCCAGCAGCTTGAGGCCGGCGGCATCTGGCTACACCTTC.

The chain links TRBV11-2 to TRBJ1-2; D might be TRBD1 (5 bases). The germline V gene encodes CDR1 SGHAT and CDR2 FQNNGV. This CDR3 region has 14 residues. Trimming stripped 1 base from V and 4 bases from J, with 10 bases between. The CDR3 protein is CASSLGGARYGYTF. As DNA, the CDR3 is TGTGCCAGCAGCTTAGGCGGGGCGCGCTATGGCTACACCTTC.

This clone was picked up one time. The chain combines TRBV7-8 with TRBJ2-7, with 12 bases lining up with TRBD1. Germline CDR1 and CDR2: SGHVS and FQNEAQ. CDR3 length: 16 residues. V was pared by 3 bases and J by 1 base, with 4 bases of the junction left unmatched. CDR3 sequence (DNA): TGTGCCAGCAGCTTGAGGGACAGGGGGCATTCCTACGAGCAGTACTTC. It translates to CASSLRDRGHSYEQYF.

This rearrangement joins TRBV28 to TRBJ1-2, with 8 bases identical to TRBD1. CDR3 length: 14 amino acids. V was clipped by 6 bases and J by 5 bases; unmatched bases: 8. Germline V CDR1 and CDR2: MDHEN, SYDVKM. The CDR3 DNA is TGTGCCAGCAGCCGAGCGGGACAGGCTTATGGCTACACCTTC. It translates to CASSRAGQAYGYTF.

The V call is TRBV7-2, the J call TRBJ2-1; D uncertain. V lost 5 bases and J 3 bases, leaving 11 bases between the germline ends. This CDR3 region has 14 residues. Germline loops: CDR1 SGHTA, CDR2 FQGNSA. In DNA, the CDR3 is TGTGCCAGCAGCCCAAGCTATAACTACAATGAGCAGTTCTTC. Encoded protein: CASSPSYNYNEQFF.

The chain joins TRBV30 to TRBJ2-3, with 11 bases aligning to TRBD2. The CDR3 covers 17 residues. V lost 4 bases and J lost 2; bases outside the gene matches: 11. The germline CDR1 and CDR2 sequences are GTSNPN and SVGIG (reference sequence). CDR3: CAWIRSGLAAPTDTQYF. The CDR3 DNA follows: TGTGCCTGGATAAGGTCGGGACTAGCGGCCCCCACAGATACGCAGTATTTT.

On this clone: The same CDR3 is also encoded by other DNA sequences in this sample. The CDR3 sequence is CASSLRLAGYEQYF. The DNA for the CDR3 is TGTGCCAGCAGCCTCCGACTAGCGGGCTACGAGCAGTACTTC. V usage is TRBV7-2 and J usage is TRBJ2-7, with 10 bases fitting TRBD2. The V gene end was trimmed by 5 bases and the J gene end by 3 bases; junction bases not matched to a gene: 4. Germline V gives CDR1 SGHTA, CDR2 FQGNSA. This CDR3 is 14 amino acids long.

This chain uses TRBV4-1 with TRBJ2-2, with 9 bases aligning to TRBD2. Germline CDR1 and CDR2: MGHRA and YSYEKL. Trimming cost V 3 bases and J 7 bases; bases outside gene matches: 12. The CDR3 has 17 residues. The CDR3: CASSQRDGGRAVGELFF. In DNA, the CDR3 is TGCGCCAGCAGCCAGCGCGATGGCGGGAGGGCCGTCGGGGAGCTGTTTTTT.

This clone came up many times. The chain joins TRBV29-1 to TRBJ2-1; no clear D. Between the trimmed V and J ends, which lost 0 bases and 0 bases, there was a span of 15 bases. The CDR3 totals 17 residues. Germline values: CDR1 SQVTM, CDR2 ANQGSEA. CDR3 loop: CSVEDLREISSYNEQFF. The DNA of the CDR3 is TGCAGCGTTGAAGATTTGAGAGAGATTAGCTCCTACAATGAGCAGTTCTTC.

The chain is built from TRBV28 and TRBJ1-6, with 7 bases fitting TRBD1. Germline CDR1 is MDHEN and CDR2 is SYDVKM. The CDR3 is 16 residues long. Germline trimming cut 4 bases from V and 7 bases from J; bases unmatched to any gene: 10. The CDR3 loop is CASSSYPRDRNSPLHF. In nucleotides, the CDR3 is TGTGCCAGCAGTTCGTATCCAAGGGACAGAAATTCACCCCTCCACTTT.

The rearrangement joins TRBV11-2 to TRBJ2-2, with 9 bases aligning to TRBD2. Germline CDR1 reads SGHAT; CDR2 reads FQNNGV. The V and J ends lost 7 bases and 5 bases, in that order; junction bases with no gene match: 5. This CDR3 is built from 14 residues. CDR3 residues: CASIQREVTGELFF. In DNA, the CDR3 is TGTGCCAGCATCCAGCGGGAGGTTACCGGGGAGCTGTTTTTT.

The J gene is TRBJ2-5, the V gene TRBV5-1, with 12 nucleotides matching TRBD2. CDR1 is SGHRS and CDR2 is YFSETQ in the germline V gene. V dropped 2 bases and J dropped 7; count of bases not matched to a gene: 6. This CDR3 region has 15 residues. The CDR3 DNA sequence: TGCGCCAGCAGCTTCTCTAGCGGGGGGGATGGGACCCAGTACTTC. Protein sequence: CASSFSSGGDGTQYF.

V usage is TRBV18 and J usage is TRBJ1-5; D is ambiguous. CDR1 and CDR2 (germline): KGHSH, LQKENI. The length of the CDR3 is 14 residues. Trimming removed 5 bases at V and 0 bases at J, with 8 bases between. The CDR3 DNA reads TGTGCCAGCTCATTGGTAGTTAGCAATCAGCCCCAGCATTTT. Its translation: CASSLVVSNQPQHF. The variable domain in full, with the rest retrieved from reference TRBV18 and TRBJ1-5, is NAGVMQNPRHLVRRRGQEARLRCSPMKGHSHVYWYRQLPEEGLKFMVYLQKENIIDESGMPKERFSAEFPKEGPSILRIQQVVRGDSAAYFCASSLVVSNQPQHFGDGTRLSIL.

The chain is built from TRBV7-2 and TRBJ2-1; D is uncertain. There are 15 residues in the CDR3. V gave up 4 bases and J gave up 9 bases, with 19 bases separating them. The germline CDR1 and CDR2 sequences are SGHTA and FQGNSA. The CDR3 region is CASSYPGSPRAEQFF. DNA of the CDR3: TGTGCCAGCAGCTATCCCGGGTCCCCCCGAGCTGAGCAGTTCTTC.